This T cell receptor beta chain appears in the sequencing data of a study of response to subunit inactivated influenza vaccine. TCRdb ran MiXCR on the RT-PCR reads and lists one entry per CDR3 protein. The repertoire includes around 600,000 distinct CDR3 sequences, around 10% of them detected once, and 11% sits in the top ten. There are many counts of this clonotype. Germline V gene lookup returns CDR1 SQVTM and CDR2 ANQGSEA. The CDR3 consists of 15 residues. J was trimmed by 9 bases and V by 3 bases; bases with no gene match: 7. This sample also appeared in a second study, on T cells expressing NK-cell markers. Per that paper: TCR beta libraries carry UMIs added by 5'RACE template switching. It was sorted CD3+CD56-NKG2C+, CD3+CD56+NKG2C- and CD3+CD56+NKG2C+ T cells that provided the TCR beta repertoires. HCMV seropositivity marked most of the eight sequenced donors; one was seronegative. In several experiments, sorting was confined to alpha-beta TCR T cells through use of an anti-gamma-delta TCR antibody. About six of the donors carried dominant NKG2C+ clonotypes that took up about 1.0-7.0% of their CD8+ T cells.

The origin of this receptor is a man in his forties or fifties who received an inactivated influenza vaccine. The input for sequencing was PBMCs from blood, taken on the day of vaccination. The chain carries TRBV29-1 and TRBJ2-1; 14 nucleotides match TRBD2. CDR3 nucleotide sequence: TGCAGCGTTGAGGGACTAGCGGGAGTCGTGGGTGAGCAGTTCTTC. Translated, it gives CSVEGLAGVVGEQFF.